The 5 T cell receptor beta chains in this list originate from one sample, sequenced in a study of blood T cell repertoires in COVID-19. Clones were read by immunoSEQ multiplex PCR, and TCRdb kept only the in-frame ones, dropping some. The profile shows 150,000 or so clones, around 87% of them singletons. Sequencing was performed on peripheral blood. All receptors come from a man older than 75 with acute or convalescent COVID-19.

This clone was seen only once. The chain couples TRBV11-2 to TRBJ2-1; TRBD1 matches 8 bases. Germline values: CDR1 SGHAT, CDR2 FQNNGV. The CDR3 covers 18 residues. J lost 4 bases, V lost 1 base, and 12 bases had no gene match. The CDR3 reads CASSLGTGYTTDYNEQFF. CDR3 sequence (DNA): TGTGCCAGCAGCTTAGGGACAGGGTACACCACAGATTACAATGAGCAGTTCTTC. Combining the CDR3 with reference TRBV11-2 and TRBJ2-1 gives the whole variable domain EAGVAQSPRYKIIEKRQSVAFWCNPISGHATLYWYQQILGQGPKLLIQFQNNGVVDDSQLPKDRFSAERLKGVDSTLKIQPAKLEDSAVYLCASSLGTGYTTDYNEQFFGPGTRLTVL.

The chain combines TRBV5-5 with TRBJ1-5; possibly TRBD1 for D (6 bases). Germline loops: CDR1 SGHKS, CDR2 YYEKEE (reference sequence). This CDR3 is 16 amino acids long. The V end lost 1 base, the J end lost 2 bases, and 13 bases lay between the germline ends. The DNA of the CDR3 is TGTGCCAGCAGCTTGAGCGGGGGGCGCGGCAATCAGCCCCAGCATTTT. Its protein product is CASSLSGGRGNQPQHF.

The V call is TRBV19, the J call TRBJ1-5, with unresolved D. Germline CDR1 LNHDA, CDR2 SQIVND (reference sequence). This CDR3 has 15 amino acids. V was clipped by 5 bases and J by 0 bases, with 11 bases between them. The CDR3 DNA is TGTGCCAGTAGTCCCCCCCTGTATAGCAATCAGCCCCAGCATTTT. Amino acid sequence: CASSPPLYSNQPQHF. The variable domain in full, completed from reference TRBV19 and TRBJ1-5, reads DGGITQSPKYLFRKEGQNVTLSCEQNLNHDAMYWYRQDPGQGLRLIYYSQIVNDFQKGDIAEGYSVSREKKESFPLTVTSAQKNPTAFYLCASSPPLYSNQPQHFGDGTRLSIL.

As concerns this clone: Other DNA sequences in the same sample also yield this CDR3. This chain links TRBV6-5 with TRBJ1-3, with TRBD1 matching 8 bases. The CDR3 has 14 amino acids. The V and J ends lost 6 bases and 0 bases, in that order; junction bases with no gene match: 1. From germline, CDR1 is MNHEY and CDR2 SVGAGI. The CDR3 spells CASRTGGSGNTIYF. CDR3 bases: TGTGCCAGCAGAACAGGGGGCTCTGGAAACACCATATATTTT.

The genes are TRBV2 and TRBJ1-2; TRBD1 might be the D (6 bases). V was cut by 4 bases and J by 8 bases, with 17 bases left in between. This CDR3 contains 14 residues. Germline V gene data show CDR1 as SNHLY and CDR2 as FYNNEI. CDR3 nucleotide sequence: TGTGCCAGCAGTGTGGCCGGGACACTCGGAGGCTACACCTTC. This codes for CASSVAGTLGGYTF.